This T cell receptor (beta chain) was documented in a study of blood T cell repertoires in COVID-19. Overall study: PBMCs, B-cell-depleted T cells, or T cells provided the cDNA or gDNA that made up the material.

TCRdb keeps only in-frame clones here, not all; method: immunoSEQ multiplex PCR. The sample lists around 63,000 clones, around 80% seen once, with 5.5% to 7% in the top ten. CDR3 length: 14 residues. The V gene's germline CDR1 is LGHNA and CDR2 YNFKEQ. Trimming removed 6 bases from V and 3 bases from J, with 12 bases in between. The chain links TRBV4-2 to TRBJ1-5; D gene ambiguous. The sample taken for sequencing was peripheral blood. This sequence originates from an older woman with acute or convalescent COVID-19. The CDR3 coding sequence is TGTGCCAGCAGTACCGGCGAGGCCAATCAGCCCCAGCATTTT. This sequence encodes CASSTGEANQPQHF.